The 30 T cell receptor beta chains below all came from one sample that was sequenced in a study of blood T cell repertoires in COVID-19. Here immunoSEQ multiplex PCR was the method, and the copy in TCRdb shows in-frame clones only, minus some. The table lists roughly 70,000 clones, 85% to 90% of them singletons. The material sequenced was peripheral blood. Every receptor here comes from a woman aged 45-60 years with active COVID-19.

This chain joins TRBV7-9 and TRBJ2-7; TRBD2 might be the D (6 bases). The V end was cut by 5 bases, the J end by 4 bases, with 9 bases between. CDR1 is SEHNR, CDR2 FQNEAQ, per germline (reference sequence). The CDR3 loop spans 12 amino acids. CDR3 DNA: TGTGCCAGCAGCGCAGGGAGGTACGAGCAGTACTTC. It codes for CASSAGRYEQYF.

This rearrangement joins TRBV15 to TRBJ2-2; 15 bases line up with TRBD2. Germline assignment: CDR1 LNHNV and CDR2 YYDKDF (reference sequence). The CDR3 runs 16 residues. V dropped 5 bases and J dropped 7; count of bases not matched to a gene: 5. The CDR3 loop is CATSGGLAGGVGELFF. The CDR3 nucleotides are TGTGCCACCAGCGGGGGACTAGCGGGAGGAGTCGGGGAGCTGTTTTTT. Variable domain in full (rest from reference TRBV15 and TRBJ2-2): DAMVIQNPRYQVTQFGKPVTLSCSQTLNHNVMYWYQQKSSQAPKLLFHYYDKDFNNEADTPDNFQSRRPNTSFCFLDIRSPGLGDTAMYLCATSGGLAGGVGELFFGEGSRLTVL.

The chain joins TRBV28 to TRBJ2-5, with 7 bases matching TRBD2. In germline, CDR1 is MDHEN, CDR2 SYDVKM. The CDR3 has 16 residues. V dropped 5 bases and J dropped 5; count of bases not matched to a gene: 14. The CDR3 coding sequence is TGTGCCAGCAGTACACCGGGGAGGGGCGAGGAGGAGACCCAGTACTTC. Its protein is CASSTPGRGEEETQYF. Drawing the rest from reference TRBV28 and TRBJ2-5, the complete variable domain is DVKVTQSSRYLVKRTGEKVFLECVQDMDHENMFWYRQDPGLGLRLIYFSYDVKMKEKGDIPEGYSVSREKKERFSLILESASTNQTSMYLCASSTPGRGEEETQYFGPGTRLLVL.

This rearrangement joins TRBV18 to TRBJ2-3, with 8 bases aligning to TRBD2. The CDR3 length is 18 residues. Per the germline V gene, CDR1 is KGHSH and CDR2 is LQKENI. Trimming removed 3 bases from V and 4 bases from J; junction bases left unmatched: 15. DNA of the CDR3: TGTGCCAGCTCACCTCTTCTCAAGTCGGGGGGGGAGCCAGATACGCAGTATTTT. This gives the protein CASSPLLKSGGEPDTQYF.

This clone appeared once. The genes are TRBV28 and TRBJ2-7; TRBD2 matches 7 bases. V trimming: 3 bases; J trimming: 2 bases; junction bases outside the gene matches: 22. The CDR3 has 20 amino acids. Germline loops: CDR1 MDHEN, CDR2 SYDVKM. The CDR3 protein is CASSFSFLKKGREPTYEQYF. CDR3 sequence (DNA): TGTGCCAGCAGTTTCTCGTTTCTAAAAAAAGGGCGGGAGCCAACCTACGAGCAGTACTTC.

The V call is TRBV30, the J call TRBJ2-1, with a tentative D call TRBD2 (6 bases). The germline V and J ends were trimmed by 2 bases and 10 bases, with 15 bases remaining between them. CDR3 length equals 13 residues. Looked up from germline, CDR1 is GTSNPN and CDR2 is SVGIG (reference sequence). The CDR3, as DNA: TGTGCCTGGAGTCTCGGGAGCCCACCCGAGCAGTTCTTC. It codes for CAWSLGSPPEQFF.

The chain is built from TRBV19 and TRBJ2-5, with TRBD2 identical over 11 bases. V lost 3 bases, J lost 1 base, and 4 bases stayed unmatched. The CDR3 covers 16 residues. CDR1 and CDR2 (germline): LNHDA, SQIVND (reference sequence). CDR3 sequence reads: CASSMLLAGVQETQYF. DNA of the CDR3: TGTGCCAGTAGTATGCTACTAGCGGGAGTCCAAGAGACCCAGTACTTC. The full variable domain, in which reference TRBV19 and TRBJ2-5 provide the parts outside the CDR3, is DGGITQSPKYLFRKEGQNVTLSCEQNLNHDAMYWYRQDPGQGLRLIYYSQIVNDFQKGDIAEGYSVSREKKESFPLTVTSAQKNPTAFYLCASSMLLAGVQETQYFGPGTRLLVL.

This clone was counted once. The chain recombines TRBV10-3 with TRBJ1-3; TRBD1 matches 8 bases. Per germline, CDR1 ENHRY and CDR2 SYGVKD. This CDR3 is 15 amino acids long. Trimming took 6 bases from V and 0 from J; bases not matched to a gene: 4. The CDR3, as DNA: TGTGCCATCAGGCGACAGGGGAGCTCTGGAAACACCATATATTTT. Protein: CAIRRQGSSGNTIYF.

The chain recombines TRBV18 with TRBJ1-1; D perhaps matches TRBD1 (6 bases). Trimming shortened V by 0 bases and J by 1 base, and 12 bases separated the two germline ends. The CDR3 runs 16 residues. Germline loops: CDR1 KGHSH, CDR2 LQKENI. The CDR3 nucleotides are TGTGCCAGCTCACCACCGATGGGACAAGAGAACACTGAAGCTTTCTTT. Protein product: CASSPPMGQENTEAFF.

The chain recombines TRBV6-5 with TRBJ1-5; a possible D gene is TRBD1 (5 bases). Germline loops: CDR1 MNHEY, CDR2 SVGAGI. The CDR3 has 15 residues. V lost 7 bases and J lost 2, with 15 bases in between. CDR3: CASNNGGIGNQPQHF. In DNA form, the CDR3 reads TGTGCCAGCAACAACGGGGGGATTGGCAATCAGCCCCAGCATTTT.

As to this clone: A junction end diverges from the germline sequence, so it may reflect a read error. The chain couples TRBV9 to TRBJ2-1, with 7 bases identical to TRBD1. Germline loops: CDR1 SGDLS, CDR2 YYNGEE. The CDR3 loop spans 19 amino acids. CDR3 in DNA: TGTGCCAGCAGCGTAGCCCCCCCGAAGACAGGGAACCGATACACTGAGCAGTTCTTC. Its protein product is CASSVAPPKTGNRYTEQFF.

The rearrangement uses TRBV19 and TRBJ2-1; TRBD2 agrees at 9 bases. V lost 1 base, J lost 4 bases, and 5 bases stayed unmatched. Germline assignment: CDR1 LNHDA and CDR2 SQIVND (reference sequence). The CDR3 spans 16 residues. The CDR3 spells CASSIVGSGRYNEQFF. The CDR3 nucleotides are TGTGCCAGTAGTATAGTGGGTAGCGGGAGATACAATGAGCAGTTCTTC.

In the case of this clone: A read error may account for a junction end that differs from germline. This chain links TRBV29-1 with TRBJ1-2, with D tentatively TRBD1 (6 bases). This CDR3 region has 13 residues. Looked up from germline, CDR1 is SQVTM and CDR2 is ANQGSEA. The CDR3 region has the DNA TGCAGCGTGCAGGGTCAGGGGAACTCTGGCTACACCTTC. Amino acids: CSVQGQGNSGYTF. Variable domain in full (rest from reference TRBV29-1 and TRBJ1-2): SAVISQKPSRDICQRGTSLTIQCQVDSQVTMMFWYRQQPGQSLTLIATANQGSEATYESGFVIDKFPISRPNLTFSTLTVSNMSPEDSSIYLCSVQGQGNSGYTFGSGTRLTVV.

CDR3 residues: CASSLAQGNSPLHF. In DNA, the CDR3 is TGTGCCAGCAGCTTAGCGCAGGGCAATTCACCCCTCCACTTT. The V call is TRBV7-9, the J call TRBJ1-6, with D possibly being TRBD1 (5 bases). V was trimmed by 0 bases and J by 7 bases, leaving 7 bases between them. Per the germline V gene, CDR1 is SEHNR and CDR2 is FQNEAQ (reference sequence). This CDR3 has 14 amino acids.

The gene calls are TRBV30 and TRBJ2-3; 9 bases line up with TRBD2. Germline CDR1 reads GTSNPN; CDR2 reads SVGIG (reference sequence). This CDR3 comprises 17 residues. V dropped 1 base and J dropped 5; count of bases not matched to a gene: 13. CDR3 nucleotide sequence: TGTGCCTGGAGTGCCCCCATGGAGCGGGAGGTGGTAGATACGCAGTATTTT. It yields the protein CAWSAPMEREVVDTQYF.

This chain uses TRBV7-3 with TRBJ2-3, with D maybe TRBD2 (6 bases). The CDR3 totals 14 residues. V lost 2 bases to trimming and J lost 6 bases, with 12 bases between them. From germline, CDR1 is SGHTA and CDR2 FQGTGA. This CDR3 reads CASSLAGLSDTQYF. CDR3 sequence (DNA): TGTGCCAGCAGCTTAGCGGGACTGTCGGATACGCAGTATTTT.

The chain recombines TRBV15 with TRBJ1-1; 7 bases align to TRBD1. V dropped 3 bases and J dropped 0; count of bases not matched to a gene: 1. The CDR3 consists of 14 residues. Per germline, CDR1 LNHNV and CDR2 YYDKDF (reference sequence). The CDR3 sequence: CATSRDRMNTEAFF. CDR3 DNA: TGTGCCACCAGCAGGGACAGGATGAACACTGAAGCTTTCTTT.

J is TRBJ1-5 and V is TRBV30; 11 nucleotides agree with TRBD1. Germline V gives CDR1 GTSNPN, CDR2 SVGIG (reference sequence). This CDR3 contains 16 residues. The J segment lost 0 bases and the V segment lost 2 bases, leaving 3 bases of the junction unmatched. The CDR3 nucleotides are TGTGCCTGGAGTAAGGGGACAGGGGGTAGCAATCAGCCCCAGCATTTT. The encoded protein is CAWSKGTGGSNQPQHF.

The CDR3 is CAIRDRGSNQPQHF. The CDR3, as DNA: TGTGCCATCAGGGACAGGGGGAGTAATCAGCCCCAGCATTTT. The chain carries TRBV10-3 and TRBJ1-5; 10 nucleotides align to TRBD1. Germline V CDR1 and CDR2: ENHRY, SYGVKD. The CDR3 has 14 amino acids. Losses at the gene ends were 6 bases for V and 4 bases for J; bases not matched to a gene: 3.

The gene calls are TRBV21-1 and TRBJ2-5; the D segment call TRBD1 is taken from the table without a DNA check. TRBV21-1 represents a pseudogene. The CDR3 is 13 residues long. The CDR3 spells CASTDRAQETQYF. The CDR3 DNA follows: TGTGCCAGCACCGACAGGGCACAAGAGACCCAGTACTTC.

The J gene is TRBJ2-2, the V gene TRBV6-1; no clear D gene. Trimming removed 4 bases from V and 7 bases from J, with 22 bases in between. This CDR3 has 17 residues. Germline values: CDR1 MNHNS, CDR2 SASEGT. CDR3 sequence: CASSVSPVRHSSGELFF. The CDR3 nucleotides are TGTGCCAGCAGTGTTAGCCCGGTTAGGCACTCGAGCGGGGAGCTGTTTTTT.

This clone was detected once. The rearrangement joins TRBV18 to TRBJ2-1; no clear D. Deletions cut 4 bases from V and 7 bases from J, with 8 bases between. This CDR3 spans 12 amino acids. CDR1 is KGHSH, CDR2 LQKENI, per germline. DNA for the CDR3: TGTGCCAGCTCACTTCTAGGAAATGAGCAGTTCTTC. This codes for CASSLLGNEQFF.

V and J are TRBV30 and TRBJ2-3; 7 bases are shared with TRBD2. The CDR3 has 15 amino acids. Germline CDR1 GTSNPN, CDR2 SVGIG (reference sequence). V trimming: 2 bases; J trimming: 2 bases; junction bases outside the gene matches: 7. The CDR3 reads CAWSFAGVLTDTQYF. CDR3 sequence (DNA): TGTGCCTGGAGTTTCGCGGGAGTACTCACAGATACGCAGTATTTT.

This clone turned up a few times. The chain has TRBV28 and TRBJ2-2, with TRBD2 identical over 7 bases. Germline CDR1 and CDR2: MDHEN and SYDVKM. Trimming removed 4 bases from V and 1 base from J; junction bases left unmatched: 3. CDR3 length: 15 amino acids. CDR3 amino acids: CASSSGRENTGELFF. CDR3 bases: TGTGCCAGCAGTTCGGGGAGGGAGAACACCGGGGAGCTGTTTTTT.

The J gene is TRBJ2-4, the V gene TRBV21-1; the table's D call, TRBD1, was not checked against the DNA. TRBV21-1 represents a pseudogene. The CDR3 sequence is 16 residues long. CDR3 in amino acids: CASSQGQILAKNIQYF. CDR3 DNA sequence: TGTGCCAGCAGCCAAGGACAGATTCTAGCCAAAAACATTCAGTACTTC.

The V gene is TRBV30, the J gene TRBJ1-5, with D unresolved. The CDR3 sequence is 12 residues long. Per the germline V gene, CDR1 is GTSNPN and CDR2 is SVGIG (reference sequence). Trimming removed 3 bases at V and 9 bases at J, with 12 bases between. The DNA of the CDR3 is TGTGCCTGGAGCAGAGGAGGGCTGCCCCAGCATTTT. It translates to CAWSRGGLPQHF.

This chain joins TRBV10-3 and TRBJ2-1; 10 bases align to TRBD2. The J segment lost 6 bases and the V segment lost 8 bases, leaving 13 bases of the junction unmatched. Germline CDR1 is ENHRY and CDR2 is SYGVKD. The CDR3 runs 16 residues. This CDR3 is CAISGRSSGSSNEQFF. CDR3 nucleotides: TGTGCCATCTCCGGTCGGTCTAGCGGGAGTTCCAATGAGCAGTTCTTC.

The gene calls are TRBV3-1 (or the pseudogene TRBV3-2) and TRBJ2-5, with D possibly matching TRBD1 (6 bases). CDR1 LGHDT and CDR2 YNNKEL come from the germline V gene (reference sequence). CDR3 size: 14 residues. Trimming took off 4 bases at V and 1 base at J, with 10 bases between the two ends. Written as DNA, the CDR3 is TGTGCCAGCAGCCTCGGGACAAGCCAAGAGACCCAGTACTTC. This sequence encodes CASSLGTSQETQYF.

This clone was picked up one time. The chain links TRBV19 to TRBJ2-3; a possible D gene is TRBD2 (5 bases). The germline CDR1 and CDR2 sequences are LNHDA and SQIVND (reference sequence). There are 15 residues in the CDR3. V was shortened by 2 bases and J by 3 bases, with 12 bases between the two germline ends. For the CDR3, the DNA is TGTGCCAGTAGTATAATTGCGGGTGGGACAGATACGCAGTATTTT. The encoded protein is CASSIIAGGTDTQYF.

This clone has a handful of counts. This chain links TRBV4-1 with TRBJ2-1, with TRBD2 matching over 13 bases. J gave up 6 bases and V 6 bases, and 5 bases lay outside the gene matches. Germline V CDR1 and CDR2: MGHRA, YSYEKL. The CDR3 spans 15 residues. CDR3: CASRPTSGRANEQFF. The CDR3 region has the DNA TGCGCCAGCAGACCCACTAGCGGGAGGGCCAATGAGCAGTTCTTC.